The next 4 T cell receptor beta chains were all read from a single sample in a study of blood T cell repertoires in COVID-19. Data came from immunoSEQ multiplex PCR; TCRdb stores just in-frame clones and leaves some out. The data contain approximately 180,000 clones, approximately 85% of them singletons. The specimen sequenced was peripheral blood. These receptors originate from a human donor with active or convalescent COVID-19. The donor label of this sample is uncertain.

The CDR3: CASTSKGRQGTTYEQYF. In DNA, the CDR3 is TGCGCCAGCACTTCTAAGGGCCGGCAGGGGACTACCTACGAGCAGTACTTC. V usage is TRBV10-1 and J usage is TRBJ2-7, with D perhaps TRBD2 (7 bases). This CDR3 is built from 17 residues. V lost 7 bases, J lost 2 bases, and 24 bases lay in between. Germline-derived CDR1 and CDR2 are WNHNN and SYGVQD (reference sequence).

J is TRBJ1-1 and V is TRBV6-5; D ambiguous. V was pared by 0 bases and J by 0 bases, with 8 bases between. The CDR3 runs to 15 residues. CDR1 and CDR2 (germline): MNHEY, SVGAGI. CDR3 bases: TGTGCCAGCAGTTACTCGGCCAGGATGAACACTGAAGCTTTCTTT. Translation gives CASSYSARMNTEAFF.

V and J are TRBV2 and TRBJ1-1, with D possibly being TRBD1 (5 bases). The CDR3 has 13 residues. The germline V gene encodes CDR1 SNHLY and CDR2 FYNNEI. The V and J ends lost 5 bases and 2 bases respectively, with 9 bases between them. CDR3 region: CASSQGENTEAFF. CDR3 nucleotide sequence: TGTGCCAGCAGTCAGGGTGAAAACACTGAAGCTTTCTTT. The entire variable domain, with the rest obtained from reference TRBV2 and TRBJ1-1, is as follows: EPEVTQTPSHQVTQMGQEVILRCVPISNHLYFYWYRQILGQKVEFLVSFYNNEISEKSEIFDDQFSVERPDGSNFTLKIRSTKLEDSAMYFCASSQGENTEAFFGQGTRLTVV.

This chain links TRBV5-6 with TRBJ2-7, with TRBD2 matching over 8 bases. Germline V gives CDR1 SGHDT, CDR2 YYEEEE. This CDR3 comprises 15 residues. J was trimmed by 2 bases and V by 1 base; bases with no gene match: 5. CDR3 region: CASSLWGSGAYEQYF. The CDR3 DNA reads TGTGCCAGCAGCTTGTGGGGTAGCGGGGCCTACGAGCAGTACTTC.